Listed below are T cell receptor beta chains from one sample, sequenced in a study of cytomegalovirus exposure and HLA in healthy donors. The method was immunoSEQ multiplex PCR; TCRdb's version includes in-frame clones alone and lacks a portion of them. Seen here are some 340,000 clones, around 87% observed once, and the top ten hold approximately 1.1%. What was sequenced was PBMCs. Source of these receptors: a woman aged 25 to 39 in good health and CMV-seropositive. Each CDR3 is given with its conserved first and last residue. The D gene is left open where the match is weak. Clone sizes are given selectively: once, few, many, or a class where the clone is expanded.

TRBV6-6	.	TRBJ2-1	.	CASSYPNEQFF	TGTGCCAGCAGTTACCCCAATGAGCAGTTCTTC
TRBV7-8	.	TRBJ2-7	TRBD2	CASSLVASGYREQYF	TGTGCCAGCAGCTTAGTCGCTAGCGGGTATCGGGAGCAGTACTTC
TRBV28	few	TRBJ1-1	.	CASSSSNTEAFF	TGTGCCAGCAGTTCGTCTAACACTGAAGCTTTCTTT
TRBV2	few	TRBJ1-5	.	CASSEAGRSNQPQHF	TGTGCCAGCAGTGAGGCGGGGAGGAGCAATCAGCCCCAGCATTTT
TRBV2	few	TRBJ1-2	.	CASSVTPYGYTF	TGTGCCAGCAGTGTGACACCCTATGGCTACACCTTC
TRBV10-3	.	TRBJ2-7	.	CAISALGEQYF	TGTGCCATCAGTGCCCTCGGCGAGCAGTACTTC
TRBV2	.	TRBJ2-7	.	CASSEWGAGPRYEQYF	TGTGCCAGCAGTGAATGGGGGGCAGGGCCGAGGTACGAGCAGTACTTC
TRBV6-5	.	TRBJ2-7	.	CASSYGGGTRAYEQYF	TGTGCCAGCAGTTATGGGGGGGGCACCCGGGCCTACGAGCAGTACTTC
TRBV6-5	.	TRBJ2-2	TRBD1	CASSYWGQITGELFF	TGTGCCAGCAGTTACTGGGGACAGATCACCGGGGAGCTGTTTTTT
TRBV5-1	.	TRBJ1-1	.	CASSRRDTGSSAFF	TGCGCCAGCAGCCGGCGGGACACCGGGTCGAGTGCTTTCTTT
TRBV30	.	TRBJ1-4	.	CAWEREKLFF	TGTGCCTGGGAACGCGAAAAACTGTTTTTT
TRBV20-1	.	TRBJ1-1	.	CSARTLEAFF	TGCAGTGCTCGGACCCTTGAAGCTTTCTTT
TRBV6-1	.	TRBJ1-1	TRBD1	CASSKAGQGELGVTEAFF	TGTGCCAGCAGTAAAGCGGGACAGGGGGAACTCGGAGTCACTGAAGCTTTCTTT
TRBV5-1	.	TRBJ1-5	TRBD1	CASSLLEGASQPQHF	TGCGCCAGCAGCTTGCTGGAGGGGGCCAGCCAGCCCCAGCATTTT
TRBV20-1	few	TRBJ1-2	.	CSGPQGGYTF	TGCAGTGGACCCCAGGGTGGCTACACCTTC
TRBV21-1	.	TRBJ1-2	.	CASSSRSWCYGYTF	TGTGCCAGCAGCAGTCGGAGTTGGTGCTATGGCTACACCTTC
TRBV14	.	TRBJ2-5	TRBD1	CASSQNRGQETQYF	TGTGCCAGCAGCCAAAACAGGGGCCAAGAGACCCAGTACTTC
TRBV4-1	once	TRBJ2-2	.	CASSQGVAIVTSGELFF	TGCGCCAGCAGCCAAGGGGTGGCAATAGTTACCTCCGGGGAGCTGTTTTTT
TRBV25-1	.	TRBJ2-7	TRBD1	CASSEWGTGPRSYEQYF	TGTGCCAGCAGTGAATGGGGGACAGGGCCTAGGTCCTACGAGCAGTACTTC
TRBV11-2	few	TRBJ2-2	.	CASSLGRANTGELFF	TGTGCCAGCAGCTTAGGCAGGGCGAACACCGGGGAGCTGTTTTTT
TRBV28	.	TRBJ1-2	TRBD1	CASRPGGNYGYTF	TGTGCCAGCAGGCCAGGGGGGAACTATGGCTACACCTTC
TRBV4-1	.	TRBJ1-2	TRBD1	CASSQLIKTGAHYGYTF	TGCGCCAGCAGCCAACTGATCAAGACAGGGGCCCACTATGGCTACACCTTC
TRBV4-1	.	TRBJ1-1	.	CASSQGQRTEAFF	TGCGCCAGCAGCCAAGGCCAGAGAACTGAAGCTTTCTTT
TRBV6-5	.	TRBJ2-7	.	CASSYRRLGLTYEQYF	TGTGCCAGCAGTTACCGGAGGCTAGGTCTAACCTACGAGCAGTACTTC
TRBV5-4	.	TRBJ1-1	.	CASIGRGDTEAFF	TGTGCCAGCATAGGGAGGGGGGACACTGAAGCTTTCTTT
TRBV28	.	TRBJ1-2	.	CASSLEPTRYGYTF	TGTGCCAGCAGTTTAGAACCGACGCGCTATGGCTACACCTTC
TRBV18	.	TRBJ2-3	TRBD2	CASSPIAGGPSTDTQYF	TGTGCCAGCTCACCAATAGCGGGGGGCCCCAGCACAGATACGCAGTATTTT
TRBV11-2	.	TRBJ2-7	.	CASSPTNYEQYF	TGTGCCAGCAGCCCTACTAACTACGAGCAGTACTTC
TRBV15	.	TRBJ1-5	.	CATSRGWGQPQHF	TGTGCCACCAGCAGAGGTTGGGGGCAGCCCCAGCATTTT
TRBV29-1	.	TRBJ2-2	.	CSGRDANTGELFF	TGCAGCGGAAGGGACGCGAACACCGGGGAGCTGTTTTTT
TRBV7-3	.	TRBJ2-3	.	CASSPASPDTQYF	TGTGCCAGCAGCCCGGCCTCACCAGATACGCAGTATTTT
TRBV27	.	TRBJ2-5	.	CASRTGGETQYF	TGTGCCAGCAGGACCGGTGGCGAGACCCAGTACTTC
TRBV7-2	.	TRBJ1-2	TRBD1	CASSSSLVGQNYGYTF	TGTGCCAGCAGCTCTTCCCTTGTGGGACAGAACTATGGCTACACCTTC
TRBV4-2	.	TRBJ2-7	.	CASSQEGLAAYEQYF	TGTGCCAGCAGCCAAGAAGGACTCGCGGCCTACGAGCAGTACTTC
TRBV28	.	TRBJ1-5	TRBD1	CASTGQVNNQPQHF	TGTGCCAGCACCGGACAGGTTAACAATCAGCCCCAGCATTTT
TRBV6-1	.	TRBJ2-1	.	CAEGSSYNEQFF	TGTGCAGAGGGCAGCTCCTACAATGAGCAGTTCTTC
TRBV19	.	TRBJ2-7	TRBD1	CASTWTGESSYEQYF	TGTGCCAGTACCTGGACAGGGGAGTCATCCTACGAGCAGTACTTC
TRBV2	once	TRBJ1-5	.	CASRLALGPQHF	TGTGCCAGCAGACTGGCTTTAGGGCCCCAGCATTTT
TRBV7-9	.	TRBJ2-7	.	CASSPGRRGVHEQYF	TGTGCCAGCAGCCCCGGGCGGAGGGGCGTCCACGAGCAGTACTTC
TRBV25-1	.	TRBJ2-1	.	CASTRTTYNEQFF	TGTGCCAGCACGCGAACGACCTACAATGAGCAGTTCTTC
TRBV28	.	TRBJ1-6	TRBD1	CASSGDRGFRSPLHF	TGTGCCAGCAGTGGGGACAGGGGATTTCGTTCACCCCTCCACTTT
TRBV28	.	TRBJ2-1	.	CASSLYGLRQFF	TGTGCCAGCAGTTTATATGGGTTGAGGCAGTTCTTC